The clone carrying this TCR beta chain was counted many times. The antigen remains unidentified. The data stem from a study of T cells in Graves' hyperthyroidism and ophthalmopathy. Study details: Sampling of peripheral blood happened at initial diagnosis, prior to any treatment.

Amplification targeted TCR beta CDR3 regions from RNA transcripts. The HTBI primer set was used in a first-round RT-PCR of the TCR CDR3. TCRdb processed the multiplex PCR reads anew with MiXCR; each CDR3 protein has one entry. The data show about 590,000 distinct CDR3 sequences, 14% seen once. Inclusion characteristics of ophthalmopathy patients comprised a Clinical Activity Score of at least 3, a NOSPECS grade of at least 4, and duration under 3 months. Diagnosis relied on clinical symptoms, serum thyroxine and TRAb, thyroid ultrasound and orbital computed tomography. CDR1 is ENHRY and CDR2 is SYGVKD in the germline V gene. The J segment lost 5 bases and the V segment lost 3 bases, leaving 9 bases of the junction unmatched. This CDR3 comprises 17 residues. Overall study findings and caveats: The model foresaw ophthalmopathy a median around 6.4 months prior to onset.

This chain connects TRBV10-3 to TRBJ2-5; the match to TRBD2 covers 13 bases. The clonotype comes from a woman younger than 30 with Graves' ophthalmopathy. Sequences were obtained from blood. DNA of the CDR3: TGTGCCATCAGTGAAGGGAGGACTAGCGGGGGCCGGGAGACCCAGTACTTC. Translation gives CAISEGRTSGGRETQYF.